This T cell receptor beta chain derives from a study of T cells in Graves' hyperthyroidism and ophthalmopathy. Whole-study findings and limits: Median prediction lead before ophthalmopathy onset was 6.5 to 7 months with the model. Blood also contained most expanded thyroid clonotypes above 0.001.

RNA transcripts gave rise to amplified TCR beta CDR3 regions. HTBI primers drove first-round RT-PCR of the TCR CDR3. MiXCR, applied by TCRdb to the multiplex PCR reads, yields one record per CDR3 protein. The sample consists of about 380,000 distinct CDR3 sequences, less than 20% of them appearing once. Uncontrolled infection, other autoimmune disease, pregnancy or lactation excluded patients. Out of approximately 10 ml of fresh peripheral blood came the PBMCs. This CDR3 contains 13 residues. V gave up 3 bases and J gave up 7 bases; unmatched junction bases: 6. Germline lookup yields CDR1 DFQATT and CDR2 SNEGSKA (reference sequence). This clonotype was counted ten times or more. What it recognizes is unknown.

This rearrangement joins TRBV20-1 to TRBJ1-2; 9 nucleotides agree with TRBD1. The sequenced sample was blood. The receptor's source is a man younger than 35 with Graves' ophthalmopathy. CDR3 residues: CSASPGQGSGYTF. The CDR3 DNA is TGCAGTGCTAGCCCCGGACAGGGGTCTGGCTACACCTTC.